In its sample, the clone carrying this T cell receptor beta chain was seen once. Its target is unknown. These data belong to a study of T cells in Graves' hyperthyroidism and ophthalmopathy. Study-wide results and limits: Appearing also in blood were most of the thyroid clonotypes expanded above 0.001.

This CDR3 is built from 15 residues. Germline assignment: CDR1 LNHDA and CDR2 SQIVND (reference sequence). With 6 bases clipped from V and 2 bases from J, the junction kept 10 bases outside the gene matches. Clinical symptoms, serum thyroxine, TRAb, thyroid ultrasound and orbital computed tomography informed diagnoses. PBMCs were collected from a roughly 10 ml volume of fresh peripheral blood. Amplification targeted TCR beta CDR3 regions from RNA transcripts. An initial round of RT-PCR targeting the TCR CDR3 relied on the HTBI primer set. TCRdb processed the multiplex PCR reads anew with MiXCR; each CDR3 protein has one entry. The top ten clones hold less than 35% of a sample with 700,000 to 950,000 distinct CDR3 sequences, about 35% of them seen once.

Sequencing used blood. The TCR was taken from a middle-aged woman with Graves' hyperthyroidism. The chain carries TRBV19 and TRBJ2-7; the match to TRBD1 covers 7 bases. This CDR3 is CASRDPGQRPYEQYF. CDR3 nucleotides: TGTGCCAGTAGGGATCCGGGACAGAGACCCTACGAGCAGTACTTC.